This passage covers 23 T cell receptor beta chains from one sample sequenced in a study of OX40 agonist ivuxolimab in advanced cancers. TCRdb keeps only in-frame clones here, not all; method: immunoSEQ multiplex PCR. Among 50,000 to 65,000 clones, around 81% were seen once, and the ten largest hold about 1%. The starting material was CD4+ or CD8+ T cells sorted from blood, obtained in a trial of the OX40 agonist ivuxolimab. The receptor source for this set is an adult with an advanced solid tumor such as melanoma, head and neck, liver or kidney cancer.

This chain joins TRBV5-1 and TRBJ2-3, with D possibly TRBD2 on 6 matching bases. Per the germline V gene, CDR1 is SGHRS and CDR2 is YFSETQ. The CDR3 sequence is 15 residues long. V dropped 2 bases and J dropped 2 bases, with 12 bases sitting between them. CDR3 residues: CASSFGAGNTDTQYF. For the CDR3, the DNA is TGCGCCAGCAGCTTTGGGGCGGGGAACACAGATACGCAGTATTTT. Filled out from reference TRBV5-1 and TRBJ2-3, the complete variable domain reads KAGVTQTPRYLIKTRGQQVTLSCSPISGHRSVSWYQQTPGQGLQFLFEYFSETQRNKGNFPGRFSGRQFSNSRSEMNVSTLELGDSALYLCASSFGAGNTDTQYFGPGTRLTVL.

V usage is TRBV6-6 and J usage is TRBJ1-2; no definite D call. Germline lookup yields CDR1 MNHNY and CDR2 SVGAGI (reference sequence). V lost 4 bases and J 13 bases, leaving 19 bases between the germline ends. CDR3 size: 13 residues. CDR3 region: CASSSGLFGMVTF. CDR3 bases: TGTGCCAGCAGTTCTGGCCTGTTCGGGATGGTCACCTTC.

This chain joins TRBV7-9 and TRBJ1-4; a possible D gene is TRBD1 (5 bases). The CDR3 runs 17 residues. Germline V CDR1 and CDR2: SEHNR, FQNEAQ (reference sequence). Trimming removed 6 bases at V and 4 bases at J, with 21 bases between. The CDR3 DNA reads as TGTGCCAGCAGACCTAGGGGATCTTTTCTCCTTAATGAAAAACTGTTTTTT. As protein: CASRPRGSFLLNEKLFF.

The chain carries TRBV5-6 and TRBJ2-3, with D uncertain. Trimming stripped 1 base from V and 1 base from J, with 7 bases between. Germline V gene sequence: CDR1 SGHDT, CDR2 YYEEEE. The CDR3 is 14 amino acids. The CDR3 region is CASSLNWGTDTQYF. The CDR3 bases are TGTGCCAGCAGCTTGAATTGGGGCACAGATACGCAGTATTTT.

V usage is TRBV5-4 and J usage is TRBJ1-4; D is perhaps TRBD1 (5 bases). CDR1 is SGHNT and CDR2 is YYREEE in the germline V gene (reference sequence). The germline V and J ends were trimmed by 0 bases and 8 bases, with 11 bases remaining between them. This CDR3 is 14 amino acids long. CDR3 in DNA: TGTGCCAGCAGCTTGGCCACAAACAGGGAAAAACTGTTTTTT. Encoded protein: CASSLATNREKLFF.

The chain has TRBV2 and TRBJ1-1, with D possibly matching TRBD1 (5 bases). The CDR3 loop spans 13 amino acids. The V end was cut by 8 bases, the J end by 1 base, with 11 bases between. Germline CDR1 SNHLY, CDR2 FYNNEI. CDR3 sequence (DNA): TGTGCCAGCTCGCCCCAGGGGAACACTGAAGCTTTCTTT. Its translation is CASSPQGNTEAFF. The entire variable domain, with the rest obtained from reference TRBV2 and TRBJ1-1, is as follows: EPEVTQTPSHQVTQMGQEVILRCVPISNHLYFYWYRQILGQKVEFLVSFYNNEISEKSEIFDDQFSVERPDGSNFTLKIRSTKLEDSAMYFCASSPQGNTEAFFGQGTRLTVV.

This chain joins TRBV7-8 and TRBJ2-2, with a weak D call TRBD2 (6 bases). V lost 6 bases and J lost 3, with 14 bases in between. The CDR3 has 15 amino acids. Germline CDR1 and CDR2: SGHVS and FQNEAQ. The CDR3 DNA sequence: TGTGCCAGCAGGGGGGGACTTACCGACACCGGGGAGCTGTTTTTT. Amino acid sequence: CASRGGLTDTGELFF.

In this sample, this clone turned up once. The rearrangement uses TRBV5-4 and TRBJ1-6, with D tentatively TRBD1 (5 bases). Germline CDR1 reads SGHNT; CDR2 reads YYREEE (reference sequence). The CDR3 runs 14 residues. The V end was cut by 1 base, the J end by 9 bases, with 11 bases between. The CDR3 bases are TGTGCCAGCAGCTTGACAGGTTACGGTTCACCCCTCCACTTT. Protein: CASSLTGYGSPLHF.

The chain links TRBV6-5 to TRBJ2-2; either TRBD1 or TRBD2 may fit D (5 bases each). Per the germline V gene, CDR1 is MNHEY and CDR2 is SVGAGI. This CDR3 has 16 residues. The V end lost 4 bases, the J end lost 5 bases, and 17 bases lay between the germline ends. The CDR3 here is CASSSYAGTKTGELFF. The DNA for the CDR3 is TGTGCCAGCAGTTCCTACGCCGGGACCAAAACCGGGGAGCTGTTTTTT.

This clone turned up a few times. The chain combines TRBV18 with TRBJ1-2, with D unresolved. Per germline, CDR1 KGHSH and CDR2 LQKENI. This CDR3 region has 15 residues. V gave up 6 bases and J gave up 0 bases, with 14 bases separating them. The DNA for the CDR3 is TGTGCCAGCTCGGGTAGTCGCGAGCCTAACTATGGCTACACCTTC. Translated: CASSGSREPNYGYTF.

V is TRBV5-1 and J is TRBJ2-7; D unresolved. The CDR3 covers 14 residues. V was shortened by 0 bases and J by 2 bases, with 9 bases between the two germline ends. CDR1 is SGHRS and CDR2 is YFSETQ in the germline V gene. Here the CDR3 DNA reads TGCGCCAGCAGCTTGGACTGGGCTACCTACGAGCAGTACTTC. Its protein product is CASSLDWATYEQYF.

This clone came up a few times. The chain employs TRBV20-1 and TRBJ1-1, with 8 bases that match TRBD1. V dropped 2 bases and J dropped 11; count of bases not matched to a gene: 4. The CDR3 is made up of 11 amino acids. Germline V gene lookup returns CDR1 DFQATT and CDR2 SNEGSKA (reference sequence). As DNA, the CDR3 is TGCAGTGCTAGAACCCAGGGGGCTGCTTTCTTT. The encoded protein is CSARTQGAAFF.

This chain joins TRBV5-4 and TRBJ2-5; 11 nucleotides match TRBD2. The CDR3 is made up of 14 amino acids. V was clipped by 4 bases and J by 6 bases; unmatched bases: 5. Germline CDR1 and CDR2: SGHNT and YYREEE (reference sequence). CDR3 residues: CASSPTSGGKTQYF. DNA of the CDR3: TGTGCCAGCAGCCCTACTAGCGGGGGAAAGACCCAGTACTTC.

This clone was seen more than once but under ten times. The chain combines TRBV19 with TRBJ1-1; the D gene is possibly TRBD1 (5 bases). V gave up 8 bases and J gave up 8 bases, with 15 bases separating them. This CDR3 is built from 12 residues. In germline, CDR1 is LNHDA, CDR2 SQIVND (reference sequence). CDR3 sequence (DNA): TGTGCCAGTCAAAGGGACTGGGGCGAAGCTTTCTTT. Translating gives CASQRDWGEAFF.

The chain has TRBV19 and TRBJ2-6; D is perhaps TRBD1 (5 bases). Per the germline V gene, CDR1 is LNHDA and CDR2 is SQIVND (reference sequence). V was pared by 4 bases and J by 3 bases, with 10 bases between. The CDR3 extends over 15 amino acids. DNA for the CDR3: TGTGCCAGTAGTAAAAGGGGTGGTGGGGCCAACGTCCTGACTTTC. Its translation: CASSKRGGGANVLTF.

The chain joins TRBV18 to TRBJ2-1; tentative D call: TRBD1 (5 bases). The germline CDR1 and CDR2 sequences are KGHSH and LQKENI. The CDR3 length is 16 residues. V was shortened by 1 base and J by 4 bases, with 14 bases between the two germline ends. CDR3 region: CASSPRQGTLYNEQFF. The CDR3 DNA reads TGTGCCAGCTCACCACGTCAGGGTACCCTTTACAATGAGCAGTTCTTC.

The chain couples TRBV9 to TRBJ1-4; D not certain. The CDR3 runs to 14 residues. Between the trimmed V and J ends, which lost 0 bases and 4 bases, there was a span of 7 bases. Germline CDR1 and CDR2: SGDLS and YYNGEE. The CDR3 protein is CASSVGLVNEKLFF. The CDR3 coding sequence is TGTGCCAGCAGCGTAGGTCTTGTTAATGAAAAACTGTTTTTT.

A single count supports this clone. The CDR3 nucleotides read TGTGCCAGCAGCCAAGCAGCAGGTAACGAAAAACTGTTTTTT. It specifies CASSQAAGNEKLFF. The chain has TRBV14 and TRBJ1-4; D is uncertain. Trimming removed 1 base at V and 8 bases at J, with 11 bases between. The length of the CDR3 is 14 residues. Germline V gives CDR1 SGHDN, CDR2 FVKESK.

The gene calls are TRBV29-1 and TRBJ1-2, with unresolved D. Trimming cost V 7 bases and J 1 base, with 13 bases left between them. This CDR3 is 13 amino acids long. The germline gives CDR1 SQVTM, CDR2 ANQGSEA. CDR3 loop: CSAFDMGNYGYTF. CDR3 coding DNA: TGCAGCGCCTTCGACATGGGTAACTATGGCTACACCTTC.

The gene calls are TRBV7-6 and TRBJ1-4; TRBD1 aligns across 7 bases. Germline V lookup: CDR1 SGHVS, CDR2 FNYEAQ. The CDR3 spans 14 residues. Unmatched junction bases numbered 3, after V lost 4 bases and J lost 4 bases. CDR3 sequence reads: CASSSDRDNEKLFF. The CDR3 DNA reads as TGTGCCAGCAGCTCCGACAGGGATAATGAAAAACTGTTTTTT. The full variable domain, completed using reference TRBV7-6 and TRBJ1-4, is GAGVSQSPRYKVTKRGQDVALRCDPISGHVSLYWYRQALGQGPEFLTYFNYEAQQDKSGLPNDRFSAERPEGSISTLTIQRTEQRDSAMYRCASSSDRDNEKLFFGSGTQLSVL.

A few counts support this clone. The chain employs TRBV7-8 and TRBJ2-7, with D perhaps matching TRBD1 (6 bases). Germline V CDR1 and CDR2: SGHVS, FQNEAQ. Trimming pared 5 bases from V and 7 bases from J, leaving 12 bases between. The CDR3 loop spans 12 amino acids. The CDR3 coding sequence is TGTGCCAGCAGCGCACCACAGGGTGAGCAGTACTTC. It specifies CASSAPQGEQYF.

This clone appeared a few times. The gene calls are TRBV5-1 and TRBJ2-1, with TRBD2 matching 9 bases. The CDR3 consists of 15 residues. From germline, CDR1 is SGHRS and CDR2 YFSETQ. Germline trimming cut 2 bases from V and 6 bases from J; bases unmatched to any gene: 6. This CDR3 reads CASSFPSGEGNEQFF. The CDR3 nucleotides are TGCGCCAGCAGCTTTCCTAGCGGGGAAGGCAATGAGCAGTTCTTC.

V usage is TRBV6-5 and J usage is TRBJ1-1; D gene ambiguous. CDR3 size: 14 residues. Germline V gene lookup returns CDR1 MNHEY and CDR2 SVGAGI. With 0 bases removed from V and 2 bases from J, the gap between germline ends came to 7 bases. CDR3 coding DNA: TGTGCCAGCAGTTACTCAGCAGGAAACACTGAAGCTTTCTTT. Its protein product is CASSYSAGNTEAFF.